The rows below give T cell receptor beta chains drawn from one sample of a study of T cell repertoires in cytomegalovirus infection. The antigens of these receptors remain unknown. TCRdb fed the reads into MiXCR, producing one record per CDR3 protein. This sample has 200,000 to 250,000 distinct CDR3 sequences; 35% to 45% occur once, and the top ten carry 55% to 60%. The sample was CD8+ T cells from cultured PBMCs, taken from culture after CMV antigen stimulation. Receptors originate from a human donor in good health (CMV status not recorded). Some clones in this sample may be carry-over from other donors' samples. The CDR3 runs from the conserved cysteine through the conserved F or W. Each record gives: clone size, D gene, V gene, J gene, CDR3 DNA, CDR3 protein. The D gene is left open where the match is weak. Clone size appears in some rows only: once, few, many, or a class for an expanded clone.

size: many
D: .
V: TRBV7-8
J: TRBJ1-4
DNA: TGTGCCAGCAGGAAATCGGAGGCCCATGAAAAACTGTTTTTT
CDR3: CASRKSEAHEKLFF

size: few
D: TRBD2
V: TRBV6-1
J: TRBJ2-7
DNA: TGTGCCAGCAGTGAACGGGACTATCTCTACGAGCAGTACTTC
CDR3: CASSERDYLYEQYF

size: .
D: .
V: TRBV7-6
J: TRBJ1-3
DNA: TGTGCCAGCAGCTTAGAAGGGACTGGAAACACCATATATTTT
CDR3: CASSLEGTGNTIYF

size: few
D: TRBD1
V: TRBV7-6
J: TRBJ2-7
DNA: TGTGCCAGCAGCTGGACAGGTGCCGAGCAGTACTTC
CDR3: CASSWTGAEQYF

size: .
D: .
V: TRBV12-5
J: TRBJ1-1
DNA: TGTGCTAGTGGAGGGGGGGGGCAATCTACTTTGAACACTGAAGCTTTCTTT
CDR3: CASGGGGQSTLNTEAFF

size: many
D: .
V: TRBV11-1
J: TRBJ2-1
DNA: TGTGCCAGCAGCTCGACTAACAGGTTAAACAATGAGCAGTTCTTC
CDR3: CASSSTNRLNNEQFF

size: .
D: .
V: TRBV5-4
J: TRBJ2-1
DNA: TGTGCCAGCAGCTTGTGGTACAAATACAATGAGAAGTTCTTC
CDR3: CASSLWYKYNEKFF

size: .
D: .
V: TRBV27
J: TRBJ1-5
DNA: TGTGCCAGCAGTATCCGAGGGCATCAGCCCCAGCATTTT
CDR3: CASSIRGHQPQHF

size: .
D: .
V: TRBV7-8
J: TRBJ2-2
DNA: TGTGCCAGCAGCTTAGTAACAGCTAACACCGGGGAGCTGTTTTTT
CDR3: CASSLVTANTGELFF

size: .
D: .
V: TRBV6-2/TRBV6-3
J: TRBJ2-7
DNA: TGTGCCAGCAATACCCCGGGAGTCGGGCAGTACTTC
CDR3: CASNTPGVGQYF

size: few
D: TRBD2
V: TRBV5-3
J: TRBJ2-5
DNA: TGTGCCAGCAGCTTTCTAGCGGGGCTTGCAGAGACCCAGTACTTC
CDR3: CASSFLAGLAETQYF

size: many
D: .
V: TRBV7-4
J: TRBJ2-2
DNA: TGTGCCAGCAGGGAAGGACTAATAGGTGACGATGACGCCGGGGAGCTGTTTTTT
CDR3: CASREGLIGDDDAGELFF

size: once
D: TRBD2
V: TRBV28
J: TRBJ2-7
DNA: TGTGCCAGCAGGATTGGGGCGGGAGGGGACGACTACGAGCAGTACTTC
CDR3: CASRIGAGGDDYEQYF

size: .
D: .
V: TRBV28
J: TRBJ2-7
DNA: TGTGCCAGCACTAAGCTCGGCGCCCGTCTCGGAGAGCAGTACTTC
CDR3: CASTKLGARLGEQYF

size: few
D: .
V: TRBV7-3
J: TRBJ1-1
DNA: TGTGCCAGCAGCTTAATTTCTCGGGGACGGGTTATATTTGCTGAAGCTTTCTTT
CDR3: CASSLISRGRVIFAEAFF

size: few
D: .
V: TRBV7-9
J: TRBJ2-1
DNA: TGTGCCAGCAGCGAAAGACTAGACGCTGAGCAGTTCTTC
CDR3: CASSERLDAEQFF

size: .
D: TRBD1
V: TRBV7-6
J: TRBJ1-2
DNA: TGTGCCAGCAGCTCCGGACAGGGAATCTATAGGAACTATGGCTACACCTTC
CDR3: CASSSGQGIYRNYGYTF

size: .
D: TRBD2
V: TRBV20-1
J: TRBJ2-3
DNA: TGCAGTGCTTCCACTAGCGGGGATACGTATACGCAGTATTTT
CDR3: CSASTSGDTYTQYF

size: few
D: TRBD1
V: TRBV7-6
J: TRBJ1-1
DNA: TGTGCCAGCAGCTTAGGTCACGGGACAGGCGTCTCCGCTTTCTTT
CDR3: CASSLGHGTGVSAFF

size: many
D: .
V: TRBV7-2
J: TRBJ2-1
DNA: TGTGCCAGCAGCTTAGCCCAGTACAATGAGCAGTTCTTC
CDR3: CASSLAQYNEQFF

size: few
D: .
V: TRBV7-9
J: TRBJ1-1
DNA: TGTGCCAGCAGCTTGTGGAGGGAGAGAGCTTTCTTT
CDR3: CASSLWRERAFF

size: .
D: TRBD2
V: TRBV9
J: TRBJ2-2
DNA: TGTGCCAGCAGTATTAGCGGGAGTCGGGGCGGGGAGCTGTTTTTT
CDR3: CASSISGSRGGELFF

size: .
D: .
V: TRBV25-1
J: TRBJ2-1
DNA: TGTGCCAGCAGCTTCCAAGCAGGAGGCGAGGGTGAGCAGTTCTTC
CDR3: CASSFQAGGEGEQFF

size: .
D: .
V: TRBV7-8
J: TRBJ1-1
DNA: TGTGCCAGCAGCTTCCTGCCAGACAACACTGAAGCTTTCTTT
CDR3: CASSFLPDNTEAFF

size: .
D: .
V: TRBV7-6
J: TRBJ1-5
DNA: TGTGCCAGCAGCATTAGCAGGTGGGGATATAGCAATCAGCCCCAGCATTTT
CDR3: CASSISRWGYSNQPQHF

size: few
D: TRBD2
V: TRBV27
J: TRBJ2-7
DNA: TGTGCCAGCAGTACCACTAGCGGGAGATCCTACGAGCAGTACTTC
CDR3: CASSTTSGRSYEQYF

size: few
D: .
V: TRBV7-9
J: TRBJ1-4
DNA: TGTGCCAGCAGCCCTCCAAGCCCAACTAATGAAAAACTGTTTTTT
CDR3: CASSPPSPTNEKLFF

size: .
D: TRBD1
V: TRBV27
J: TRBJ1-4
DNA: TGTGCCAGCAGTTTACGGGTCCCGACAGGGCAGTATGAAAAACTGTTTTTT
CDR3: CASSLRVPTGQYEKLFF

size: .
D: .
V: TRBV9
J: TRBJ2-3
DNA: TGTGCCAGCAGCGGAGAAGGGGAGTCAGATACGCAGTATTTT
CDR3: CASSGEGESDTQYF

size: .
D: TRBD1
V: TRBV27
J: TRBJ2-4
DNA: TGTGCCAGCAGTTCGGACAGGAGCCTTTGGGCAATTCAGTACTTC
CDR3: CASSSDRSLWAIQYF

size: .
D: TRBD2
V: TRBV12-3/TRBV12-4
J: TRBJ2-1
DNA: TGTGCCAGCAAGCCGGGAGTAGCGGGGTACAATGAGCAGTTCTTC
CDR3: CASKPGVAGYNEQFF

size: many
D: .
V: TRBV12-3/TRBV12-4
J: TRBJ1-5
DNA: TGTGCCAGCAGTTTAAAGGGGCAGGGTGCCCGACACAATCAGCCCCAGCATTTT
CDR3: CASSLKGQGARHNQPQHF

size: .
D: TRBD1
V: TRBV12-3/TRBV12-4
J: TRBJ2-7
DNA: TGTGCCAGCAGTATCGGACAGGGGGCCTACGAGCAGTACTTC
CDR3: CASSIGQGAYEQYF

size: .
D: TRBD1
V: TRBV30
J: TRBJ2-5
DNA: TGTGCCTGGAGTGGAGGACAGGGGAGTTGGGACCAAGAGACCCAGTACTTC
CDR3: CAWSGGQGSWDQETQYF

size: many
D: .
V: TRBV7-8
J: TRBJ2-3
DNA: TGTGCCAGCAGCTTCGGGGCGGGCAGCACAGATACGCAGTATTTT
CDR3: CASSFGAGSTDTQYF

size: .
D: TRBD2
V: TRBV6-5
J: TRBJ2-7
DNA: TGTGCCAGCAGTTACTCGGCTAGCGGCTCCTACGAGCAGTACTTC
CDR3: CASSYSASGSYEQYF

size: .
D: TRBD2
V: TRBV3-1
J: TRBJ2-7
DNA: TGTGCCAGCAGCCAAGCGCTAGCGGGAGCCTACGAGCAGTACTTC
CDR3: CASSQALAGAYEQYF